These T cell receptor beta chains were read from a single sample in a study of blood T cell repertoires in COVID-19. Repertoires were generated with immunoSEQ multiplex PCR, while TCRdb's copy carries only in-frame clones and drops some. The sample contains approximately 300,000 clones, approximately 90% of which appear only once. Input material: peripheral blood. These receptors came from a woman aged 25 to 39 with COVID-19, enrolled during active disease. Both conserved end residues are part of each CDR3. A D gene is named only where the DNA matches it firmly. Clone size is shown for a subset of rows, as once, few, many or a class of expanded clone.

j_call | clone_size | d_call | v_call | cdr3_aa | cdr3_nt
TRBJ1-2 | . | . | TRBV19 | CASSIDSSYYGYTF | TGTGCCAGTAGTATTGACTCCTCTTACTATGGCTACACCTTC
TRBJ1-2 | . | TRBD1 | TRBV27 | CASRGTGTGVRYGYTF | TGTGCCAGCAGGGGAACCGGGACAGGGGTTCGCTATGGCTACACCTTC
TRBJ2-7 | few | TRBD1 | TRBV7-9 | CASSRTGREQYF | TGTGCCAGCAGCCGGACAGGGCGCGAGCAGTACTTC
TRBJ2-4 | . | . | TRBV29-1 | CSVEIPTTGLIAKNIQYF | TGCAGCGTCGAAATTCCGACCACGGGACTCATAGCCAAAAACATTCAGTACTTC
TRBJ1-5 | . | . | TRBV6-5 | CASSIKYGSNQPQHF | TGTGCCAGCAGTATCAAATACGGGAGCAATCAGCCCCAGCATTTT
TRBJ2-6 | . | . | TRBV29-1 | CSVVEGSGANVLTF | TGCAGCGTTGTCGAGGGCTCTGGGGCCAACGTCCTGACTTTC
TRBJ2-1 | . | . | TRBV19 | CASSPDRSAYNEQFF | TGTGCCAGTAGCCCCGACAGGTCAGCATACAATGAGCAGTTCTTC
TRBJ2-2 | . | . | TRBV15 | CATRASSTGELFF | TGTGCCACCAGAGCGAGTTCCACCGGGGAGCTGTTTTTT
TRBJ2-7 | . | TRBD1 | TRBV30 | CAWSDYRGYSYEQYF | TGTGCCTGGAGTGATTACAGGGGTTACTCCTACGAGCAGTACTTC
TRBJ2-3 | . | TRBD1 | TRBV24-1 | CATSDTTGTGPDTQYF | TGTGCCACCAGTGATACCACCGGGACAGGGCCAGATACGCAGTATTTT
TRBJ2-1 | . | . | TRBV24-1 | CATAGVGGAYNEQFF | TGTGCCACCGCCGGGGTGGGGGGAGCCTACAATGAGCAGTTCTTC
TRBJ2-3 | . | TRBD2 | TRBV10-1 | CASSLLAGVIDTQYF | TGCGCCAGCAGTCTACTAGCGGGAGTCATAGATACGCAGTATTTT
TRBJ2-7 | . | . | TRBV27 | CASKAAIAYEQYF | TGTGCCAGCAAAGCGGCGATAGCCTACGAGCAGTACTTC
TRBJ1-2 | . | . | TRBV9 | CASSPSGGTAGGYTF | TGTGCCAGCAGCCCCTCGGGGGGGACCGCCGGGGGCTACACCTTC
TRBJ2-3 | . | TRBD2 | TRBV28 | CASSSASSGRTDTQYF | TGTGCCAGCTCGTCAGCCTCTAGCGGGAGGACAGATACGCAGTATTTT
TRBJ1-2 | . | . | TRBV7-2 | CASSFPGEGGYGYTF | TGTGCCAGCAGCTTTCCAGGGGAGGGCGGCTATGGCTACACCTTC
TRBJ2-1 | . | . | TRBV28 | CASRITGPNEQFF | TGTGCCAGCAGGATCACAGGACCCAATGAGCAGTTCTTC
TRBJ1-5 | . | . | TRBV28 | CASSSHREVHQPQHF | TGTGCCAGCAGTTCGCACCGGGAGGTCCATCAGCCCCAGCATTTT
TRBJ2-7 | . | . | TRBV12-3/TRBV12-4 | CASSLSTLEQYF | TGTGCCAGCAGTTTAAGCACTCTCGAGCAGTACTTC
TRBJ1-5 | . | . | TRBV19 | CASSIEGRRNQPQHF | TGTGCCAGTAGTATCGAGGGGAGGCGCAATCAGCCCCAGCATTTT
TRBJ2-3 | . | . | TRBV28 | CASSLSTPPGAQYF | TGTGCCAGCAGTTTATCCACTCCTCCCGGGGCGCAGTATTTT
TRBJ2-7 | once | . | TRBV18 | CASSPIGRSYSYEQYF | TGTGCCAGCTCACCCATTGGTCGGTCTTATTCCTACGAGCAGTACTTC
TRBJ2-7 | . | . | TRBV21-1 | CASTTQQPEQYF | TGTGCCAGCACCACACAACAGCCCGAGCAGTACTTC
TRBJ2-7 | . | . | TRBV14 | CASSQVAGAYEQYF | TGTGCCAGCAGCCAAGTGGCAGGGGCCTACGAGCAGTACTTC
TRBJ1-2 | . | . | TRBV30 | CAWTEVRLDSGYTF | TGTGCCTGGACTGAGGTCAGGCTGGACTCCGGCTACACCTTC
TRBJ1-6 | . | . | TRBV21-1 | CASSKVGTVSSYNSPLHF | TGTGCCAGCAGCAAAGTGGGGACAGTCAGCTCCTATAATTCACCCCTCCACTTT
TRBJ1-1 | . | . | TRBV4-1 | CASSSQGSEAFF | TGCGCCAGCAGCTCACAGGGCTCTGAAGCTTTCTTT
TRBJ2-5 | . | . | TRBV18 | CASSPPGISQETQYF | TGTGCCAGCTCACCACCCGGGATTTCACAAGAGACCCAGTACTTC
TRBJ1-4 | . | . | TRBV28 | CASRDSSEKLFF | TGTGCCAGCAGGGACAGCAGTGAAAAACTGTTTTTT
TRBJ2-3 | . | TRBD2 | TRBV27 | CASSLSLPSGLSTDTQYF | TGTGCCAGCAGTTTATCGTTGCCTAGCGGGCTTAGCACAGATACGCAGTATTTT
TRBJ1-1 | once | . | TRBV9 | CASSVGSSVGTEAFF | TGTGCCAGCAGCGTAGGGTCGAGCGTCGGAACTGAAGCTTTCTTT
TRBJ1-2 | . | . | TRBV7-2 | CASSLGGLNYGYTF | TGTGCCAGCAGCTTGGGCGGACTAAACTATGGCTACACCTTC
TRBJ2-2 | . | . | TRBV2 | CASKLTGNTGELFF | TGTGCCAGCAAGCTGACAGGCAACACCGGGGAGCTGTTTTTT
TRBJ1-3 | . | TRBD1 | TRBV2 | CADSGQGVSGNTIYF | TGTGCCGACTCCGGACAGGGAGTATCAGGAAACACCATATATTTT
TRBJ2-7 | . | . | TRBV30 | CAWRHSSYEQYF | TGTGCCTGGAGGCACAGCTCCTACGAGCAGTACTTC
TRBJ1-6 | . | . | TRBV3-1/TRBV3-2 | CASSQSAGKGSPLHF | TGTGCCAGCAGCCAATCGGCAGGGAAGGGTTCACCCCTCCACTTT
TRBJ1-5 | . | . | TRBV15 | CATSAGQAPYSNQPQHF | TGTGCCACCAGCGCAGGGCAGGCCCCGTATAGCAATCAGCCCCAGCATTTT
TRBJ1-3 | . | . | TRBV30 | CAWEMGHGNTIYF | TGTGCCTGGGAGATGGGGCACGGAAACACCATATATTTT
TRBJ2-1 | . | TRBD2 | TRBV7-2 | CASRGQAGRDEQFF | TGTGCCAGCAGGGGGCAAGCGGGACGGGATGAGCAGTTCTTC
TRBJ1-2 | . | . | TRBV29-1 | CSVDPQGSNYGYTF | TGCAGCGTTGACCCCCAGGGTTCGAACTATGGCTACACCTTC
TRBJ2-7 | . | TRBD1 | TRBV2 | CASSWDSYEQYF | TGTGCCAGCAGTTGGGACAGCTACGAGCAGTACTTC
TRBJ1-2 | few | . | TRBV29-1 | CSVGWRDLRGYTF | TGCAGCGTTGGGTGGAGGGACCTTAGAGGCTACACCTTC
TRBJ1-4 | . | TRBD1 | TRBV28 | CASSFPPTGGSTNEKLFF | TGTGCCAGCAGTTTCCCTCCGACAGGGGGCTCCACTAATGAAAAACTGTTTTTT
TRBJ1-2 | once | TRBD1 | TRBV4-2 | CASSMRGQGIREGYTF | TGTGCCAGCAGCATGCGCGGACAGGGGATTAGGGAGGGCTACACCTTC
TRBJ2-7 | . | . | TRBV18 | CASSPTGTGEQYF | TGTGCCAGCTCACCCACAGGGACCGGGGAGCAGTACTTC
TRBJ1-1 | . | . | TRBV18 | CASSPLGEGLGEAFF | TGTGCCAGCTCACCACTTGGCGAGGGCCTAGGTGAAGCTTTCTTT
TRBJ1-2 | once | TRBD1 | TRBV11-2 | CASSRAGQAADGYTF | TGTGCCAGCAGCCGAGCCGGACAGGCCGCGGATGGCTACACCTTC
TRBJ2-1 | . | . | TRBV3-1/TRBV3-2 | CASSQVRWEQFF | TGTGCCAGCAGCCAAGTGAGGTGGGAGCAGTTCTTC
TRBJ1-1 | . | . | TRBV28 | CASSFGGPREAFF | TGTGCCAGCAGTTTCGGGGGTCCCAGAGAGGCTTTCTTT